What follows are 31 T cell receptor beta chains derived from one specimen sequenced in a study of regulatory T cells in long-lasting Graves disease (dated by TCRdb to the early 2020s). Library preparation used multiplex PCR. Sequencing instrument: Illumina HiSeq 4000. TCR beta libraries were built with iRepertoire HTBI primers and Arm-PCR amplification of CDR3 regions. TCRdb passed the public sequencing reads through fastp at Q25 and MiXCR, retaining productive beta sequences. Rows matching on CDR3 protein sequence are summarized as one entry with the most common DNA and genes. The sample table contains approximately 470,000 distinct CDR3 sequences; only one count was recorded for around 15% of them. Of the sample, more than 10% falls within the top ten clones. The sample's time point label, in plain terms: newly diagnosed GD, antithyroid drugs for less than 3 months. RNA was extracted from PBMCs in TRIzol for both TCR sequencing and RNA sequencing.

This same sample was also part of a study on T cells in Graves' hyperthyroidism and ophthalmopathy.

The sample here was peripheral blood mononuclear cells (PBMCs), taken at new diagnosis, from a patient treated with antithyroid drugs. Receptors were obtained from a man in his forties or fifties with Graves disease. Donor details come from another sample of the same person, matched by shared clones.

This clonotype was counted many times. V is TRBV20-1 and J is TRBJ2-7; 9 bases are shared with TRBD2. The CDR3 contains 15 residues. Trimming removed 3 bases from V and 0 bases from J; junction bases left unmatched: 6. From germline, CDR1 is DFQATT and CDR2 SNEGSKA (reference sequence). The CDR3 DNA reads TGCAGTGCTAGGAGGGCGGGAGGGCGCTCCTACGAGCAGTACTTC. Protein: CSARRAGGRSYEQYF.

This clonotype was detected many times. The V gene is TRBV28, the J gene TRBJ1-6, with 8 positions matching TRBD1. Germline CDR1 reads MDHEN; CDR2 reads SYDVKM. V lost 6 bases, J lost 8 bases, and 9 bases stayed unmatched. The CDR3 sequence is 15 residues long. CDR3 loop: CASSPPDRAYSPLHF. The CDR3 nucleotides read TGTGCCAGCAGCCCCCCGGACAGGGCATATTCACCCCTCCACTTT.

At least ten counts were recorded for this clonotype. This chain uses TRBV6-1 with TRBJ2-7; maybe TRBD1 (5 bases). V was shortened by 4 bases and J by 3 bases, with 7 bases between the two germline ends. The CDR3 is 12 amino acids. Germline CDR1 and CDR2: MNHNS and SASEGT. The CDR3 DNA follows: TGTGCCAGCAGTGTAGGGGTCTACGAGCAGTACTTC. Translation: CASSVGVYEQYF.

At least ten counts were recorded for this clonotype. The chain carries TRBV7-8 and TRBJ2-3, with D unclear. Trimming stripped 5 bases from V and 4 bases from J, with 7 bases between. This CDR3 spans 12 amino acids. Germline V CDR1 and CDR2: SGHVS, FQNEAQ. The CDR3: CASSPFSDTQYF. CDR3 in DNA: TGTGCCAGCAGCCCCTTTTCAGATACGCAGTATTTT.

This clonotype appeared many times. The chain joins TRBV6-1 to TRBJ2-1; D is perhaps TRBD1 (5 bases). This CDR3 is 11 amino acids long. The germline V and J ends were trimmed by 8 bases and 10 bases, with 12 bases remaining between them. In germline, CDR1 is MNHNS, CDR2 SASEGT. CDR3: CASRLNREQFF. The DNA for the CDR3 is TGTGCCAGCCGACTTAACAGGGAGCAGTTCTTC.

This clonotype was seen only a few times. The chain combines TRBV12-3 or TRBV12-4 with TRBJ2-5, with a possible D match to TRBD2 (6 bases). Deletions cut 7 bases from V and 1 base from J, with 13 bases between. This CDR3 spans 14 amino acids. The CDR3 reads CASTSPGGQETQYF. The CDR3 DNA reads as TGTGCCAGCACGAGCCCCGGGGGCCAAGAGACCCAGTACTTC.

Many counts were recorded for this clonotype. This chain links TRBV20-1 with TRBJ2-1; D gene uncertain. Germline lookup yields CDR1 DFQATT and CDR2 SNEGSKA (reference sequence). V was clipped by 1 base and J by 9 bases, with 7 bases between them. This CDR3 comprises 11 residues. The CDR3 bases are TGCAGTGCTAGAGTGGGCTCTGAGCAGTTCTTC. The encoded protein is CSARVGSEQFF.

This clonotype was detected only a few times. This chain joins TRBV29-1 and TRBJ2-1; TRBD2 might be the D (6 bases). The germline CDR1 and CDR2 sequences are SQVTM and ANQGSEA. The CDR3 length is 15 residues. The V end was cut by 3 bases, the J end by 2 bases, with 14 bases between. The CDR3: CSVDRGSPPYNEQFF. The CDR3 nucleotides read TGCAGCGTTGATCGGGGGAGCCCTCCCTACAATGAGCAGTTCTTC.

This rearrangement joins TRBV9 to TRBJ2-1; no firm D call. The V and J ends lost 0 bases and 3 bases respectively, with 13 bases between them. This CDR3 has 16 amino acids. Looked up from germline, CDR1 is SGDLS and CDR2 is YYNGEE. CDR3: CASSVAEQPFYNEQFF. For the CDR3, the DNA is TGTGCCAGCAGCGTAGCGGAACAGCCCTTCTACAATGAGCAGTTCTTC.

This clonotype was detected a few times. No conserved phenylalanine or tryptophan is present at the end of the CDR3, so a read error is the likely explanation. The chain employs TRBV11-2 and TRBJ2-7, with unresolved D. The ends were cut back, 9 bases at V and 0 bases at J, with 15 bases in the middle. The germline V gene encodes CDR1 SGHAT and CDR2 FQNNGV. This CDR3 has 14 amino acids. The CDR3: CASSMRPSSYEQYS. In DNA form, the CDR3 reads TGTGCCAGTAGTATGCGACCGAGCTCCTACGAGCAGTACTCC.

This clonotype was observed many times. This sequence joins TRBV5-1 and TRBJ2-1; weak D call: TRBD2 (6 bases). CDR1 SGHRS and CDR2 YFSETQ come from the germline V gene. This CDR3 contains 16 residues. V dropped 3 bases and J dropped 6 bases, with 19 bases sitting between them. The CDR3 loop is CASSWRFDGSLNEQFF. The CDR3 region has the DNA TGCGCCAGCAGCTGGCGTTTCGACGGGAGCCTCAATGAGCAGTTCTTC.

Points on this clonotype: A junction boundary mismatches the germline segment, possibly from a read error. This rearrangement joins TRBV2 to TRBJ2-1; D may match TRBD1 or TRBD2 (5 bases each). The germline V gene has CDR1 SNHLY and CDR2 FYNNEI. The CDR3 sequence is 13 residues long. The chain's CDR3 is CAGSLGTSIEQFF. The CDR3 region has the DNA TGTGCCGGCAGCCTCGGGACCAGCATTGAGCAGTTCTTC. The complete variable domain, with remaining parts taken from reference TRBV2 and TRBJ2-1, reads EPEVTQTPSHQVTQMGQEVILRCVPISNHLYFYWYRQILGQKVEFLVSFYNNEISEKSEIFDDQFSVERPDGSNFTLKIRSTKLEDSAMYFCAGSLGTSIEQFFGPGTRLTVL.

This clonotype was seen ten or more times. The V gene is TRBV30, the J gene TRBJ1-1, with D tentatively TRBD1 (5 bases). From germline, CDR1 is GTSNPN and CDR2 SVGIG (reference sequence). Trimming cost V 6 bases and J 5 bases, with 16 bases left between them. This CDR3 has 13 residues. The CDR3 DNA follows: TGTGCCTGTCTTACTCTTCGGGGGACTGAAGCTTTCTTT. This codes for CACLTLRGTEAFF.

The J gene is TRBJ2-7, the V gene TRBV20-1, with 10 bases fitting TRBD1. The V gene end was trimmed by 0 bases and the J gene end by 0 bases; junction bases not matched to a gene: 8. From germline, CDR1 is DFQATT and CDR2 SNEGSKA (reference sequence). This CDR3 has 17 residues. CDR3 coding DNA: TGCAGTGCTAGAGAGGCGGGGACAGGGGATTTCTCCTACGAGCAGTACTTC. Its translation is CSAREAGTGDFSYEQYF.

This clonotype was counted at least ten times. CDR3 amino acids: CASSLGTSGSTYEQYF. As DNA, the CDR3 is TGTGCCAGCAGCTTAGGGACTAGCGGGAGTACGTACGAGCAGTACTTC. The chain is built from TRBV7-6 and TRBJ2-7; 13 bases are shared with TRBD2. J was trimmed by 4 bases and V by 1 base; bases with no gene match: 4. The CDR3 runs to 16 residues. Germline V gene lookup returns CDR1 SGHVS and CDR2 FNYEAQ.

In its sample, this clonotype was seen a few times. CDR3 in amino acids: CASSLVPDQTGETQYF. DNA of the CDR3: TGCGCCAGCAGCTTGGTTCCGGACCAGACGGGAGAGACCCAGTACTTC. V usage is TRBV5-1 and J usage is TRBJ2-5, with unresolved D. The CDR3 covers 16 residues. CDR1 and CDR2 from the germline V gene are SGHRS and YFSETQ. V was cut by 0 bases and J by 4 bases, with 16 bases left in between.

This clonotype was seen a handful of times. The V gene is TRBV25-1, the J gene TRBJ1-5, with D uncertain. CDR1 and CDR2 (germline): MGHDK, SYGVNS. CDR3 length equals 13 residues. Trimming took off 7 bases at V and 3 bases at J, with 10 bases between the two ends. CDR3 nucleotides: TGTGCCAGCACTGCCGGCACCAATCAGCCCCAGCATTTT. It specifies CASTAGTNQPQHF.

This chain links TRBV24-1 with TRBJ2-1, with D possibly being TRBD1 (5 bases). CDR3 length: 14 amino acids. The germline V gene has CDR1 KGHDR and CDR2 SFDVKD. The V end lost 3 bases, the J end lost 4 bases, and 9 bases lay between the germline ends. The CDR3 region is CATSDPTGYNEQFF. In DNA, the CDR3 is TGTGCCACCAGTGATCCCACAGGTTACAATGAGCAGTTCTTC.

In its sample, this clonotype was seen many times. The gene calls are TRBV28 and TRBJ2-7, with 7 bases matching TRBD1. The CDR3 is made up of 11 amino acids. Germline lookup yields CDR1 MDHEN and CDR2 SYDVKM. V trimming: 8 bases; J trimming: 13 bases; junction bases outside the gene matches: 11. CDR3 coding DNA: TGTGCCAGCCAACTGGGGACAGACTTCTACTTC. Protein product: CASQLGTDFYF.

This clonotype was counted ten times or more. The chain uses TRBV12-3 or TRBV12-4 and TRBJ2-1, with D perhaps TRBD2 (5 bases). The CDR3 runs 13 residues. Trimming took 6 bases from V and 10 from J, leaving 16 bases between them. This chain's CDR3 is CASSLLPEREQFF. The CDR3 DNA reads TGTGCCAGCAGCCTCTTGCCGGAGCGGGAGCAGTTCTTC.

This clonotype occurred many times. The chain carries TRBV12-3 or TRBV12-4 and TRBJ2-5; D is ambiguous. The CDR3 is 12 residues long. V shed 2 bases and J shed 7 bases, with 8 bases lying between them. The CDR3 region has the DNA TGTGCCAGCAGTTTAAATTACGGGACCCAGTACTTC. It translates to CASSLNYGTQYF.

This clonotype came up many times. V gene TRBV30 combines with J gene TRBJ1-1; TRBD1 agrees at 7 bases. This CDR3 is built from 16 residues. Looked up from germline, CDR1 is GTSNPN and CDR2 is SVGIG (reference sequence). V lost 5 bases to trimming and J lost 2 bases; unmatched junction nucleotides: 14. The CDR3 region has the DNA TGTGCCTGGCACCCCCCTGGGACAGCGATAAACACTGAAGCTTTCTTT. Translated: CAWHPPGTAINTEAFF.

This clonotype was detected many times. The chain has TRBV27 and TRBJ2-7; D gene unclear. Germline CDR1 is MNHEY and CDR2 is SMNVEV (reference sequence). The V and J ends lost 8 bases and 2 bases respectively, with 22 bases between them. This CDR3 has 16 residues. The CDR3 reads CASRRQIRMATYEQYF. The CDR3 DNA reads as TGTGCCAGCCGACGCCAAATCCGGATGGCTACCTACGAGCAGTACTTC.

At least ten counts were recorded for this clonotype. J is TRBJ2-1 and V is TRBV6-2 or TRBV6-3, with TRBD2 matching 7 bases. The CDR3 consists of 15 residues. Germline V gene data show CDR1 as MNHEY and CDR2 as SVGEGT. J lost 6 bases, V lost 4 bases, and 9 bases had no gene match. The CDR3 DNA reads TGTGCCAGCAGTTCTCCAGCGGGAATGGTCAATGAGCAGTTCTTC. This gives the protein CASSSPAGMVNEQFF.

This clonotype has a count of ten or more. V is TRBV12-3 or TRBV12-4 and J is TRBJ2-3; D remains unclear. This CDR3 has 15 amino acids. V lost 7 bases and J lost 3, with 17 bases in between. Here the CDR3 reads CASTDDSIGTDTQYF. As DNA, the CDR3 is TGTGCCAGCACCGATGACTCAATTGGGACAGATACGCAGTATTTT.

In its sample, this clonotype was seen many times. The rearrangement joins TRBV3-1 to TRBJ1-2, with D hard to call. The CDR3 is 14 residues long. V lost 5 bases to trimming and J lost 4 bases, with 14 bases between them. The V gene's germline CDR1 is LGHDT and CDR2 YNNKEL (reference sequence). The CDR3 coding sequence is TGTGCCAGCAGCTCGGGCCCTGTCAGCTATGGCTACACCTTC. The encoded protein is CASSSGPVSYGYTF.

This sequence joins TRBV3-1 and TRBJ2-1, with TRBD2 identical over 8 bases. With V trimmed by 3 bases and J by 11 bases, 12 bases remained unmatched. CDR1 and CDR2 (germline): LGHDT, YNNKEL (reference sequence). The CDR3 covers 15 residues. The CDR3 nucleotides are TGTGCCAGCAGCCACGACGGGACTAGTATCCGGCAGCAGTTCTTC. This sequence encodes CASSHDGTSIRQQFF.

This clonotype was counted ten times or more. The chain joins TRBV18 to TRBJ1-1; TRBD1 aligns across 7 bases. The germline gives CDR1 KGHSH, CDR2 LQKENI. The V and J ends lost 1 base and 4 bases, in that order; junction bases with no gene match: 6. This CDR3 has 15 residues. The CDR3 reads CASSPQRQGGTEAFF. Written as DNA, the CDR3 is TGTGCCAGCTCACCACAGAGACAGGGAGGCACTGAAGCTTTCTTT.

This clonotype was picked up many times. V usage is TRBV20-1 and J usage is TRBJ2-3, with D perhaps given as TRBD1 or TRBD2 (5 bases each). CDR3 length: 15 residues. Trimming removed 5 bases at V and 3 bases at J, with 18 bases between. Looked up from germline, CDR1 is DFQATT and CDR2 is SNEGSKA (reference sequence). In nucleotides, the CDR3 is TGCAGTGCTTTTGAACGGGACCGTTTAACAGATACGCAGTATTTT. Protein product: CSAFERDRLTDTQYF.

About this clonotype: Given a much more abundant clone one base away, this may be a read error. The V and J genes are TRBV7-9 and TRBJ1-3, with D unclear. The CDR3 has 13 residues. CDR1 and CDR2 from the germline V gene are SEHNR and FQNEAQ (reference sequence). The CDR3 DNA follows: TGTGCCAGCAGCTTAGGAGCTGGAAACACCATATGTTTT. As protein: CASSLGAGNTICF.

V usage is TRBV2 and J usage is TRBJ1-3, with no clear D. Germline CDR1 is SNHLY and CDR2 is FYNNEI. The V end lost 4 bases, the J end lost 0 bases, and 4 bases lay between the germline ends. This CDR3 contains 13 residues. CDR3: CASSADSGNTIYF. CDR3 in DNA: TGTGCCAGCAGTGCCGACTCTGGAAACACCATATATTTT.